These 14 T cell receptor beta chains were sequenced from one sample in a study of Tregs in tolerant kidney transplant recipients. Only in-frame clones appear in the TCRdb table, and some are missing; sequencing was by immunoSEQ multiplex PCR. The sample carries roughly 17,000 clones, 75% to 85% recorded once. The sequencing input was Tregs from blood. These TCRs come from a human donor in good health.

The chain has TRBV5-1 and TRBJ2-4; D unclear. CDR1 SGHRS and CDR2 YFSETQ come from the germline V gene. This CDR3 spans 14 amino acids. V was cut by 1 base and J by 5 bases, with 10 bases left in between. CDR3 DNA sequence: TGCGCCAGCAGCTTGATGGGGATGGAAAACATTCAGTACTTC. Translating gives CASSLMGMENIQYF.

Within the sample, this clone is medium-sized. The same CDR3 arises from other DNA sequences in this sample as well. This rearrangement joins TRBV4-1 to TRBJ2-3; D not certain. Trimming left V 0 bases short and J 2 bases short, with 9 bases between. The CDR3 contains 15 residues. The germline V gene encodes CDR1 MGHRA and CDR2 YSYEKL. The DNA for the CDR3 is TGCGCCAGCAGCCAAGAGCGGTTAGACACAGATACGCAGTATTTT. Translated, it gives CASSQERLDTDTQYF.

This clone counts as medium-sized (0.01 to 0.1%). The V call is TRBV6-1, the J call TRBJ1-3; D ambiguous. V lost 1 base and J 0 bases, leaving 7 bases between the germline ends. The germline CDR1 and CDR2 sequences are MNHNS and SASEGT. This CDR3 comprises 15 residues. In nucleotides, the CDR3 is TGTGCCAGCAGTGAAGGGTCTTTCTCTGGAAACACCATATATTTT. It yields the protein CASSEGSFSGNTIYF.

This sequence joins TRBV5-4 and TRBJ2-5; D gene uncertain. This CDR3 contains 11 residues. Trimming shortened V by 0 bases and J by 8 bases, and 5 bases separated the two germline ends. From germline, CDR1 is SGHNT and CDR2 YYREEE (reference sequence). CDR3 residues: CASSLEDTQYF. The CDR3 DNA reads as TGTGCCAGCAGCTTGGAGGATACCCAGTACTTC.

The V and J genes are TRBV9 and TRBJ2-3; TRBD2 agrees at 14 bases. The CDR3 is made up of 16 amino acids. Trimming took 4 bases from V and 4 from J; bases not matched to a gene: 5. Germline V gene sequence: CDR1 SGDLS, CDR2 YYNGEE. CDR3 protein: CASSPTSGGAADTQYF. The CDR3 bases are TGTGCCAGCAGCCCGACTAGCGGGGGGGCCGCAGATACGCAGTATTTT.

This clone was seen a handful of times. The rearrangement links TRBV5-5 to TRBJ1-1, with a tentative D call TRBD1 (6 bases). Germline-derived CDR1 and CDR2 are SGHKS and YYEKEE (reference sequence). This CDR3 has 16 residues. Trimming shortened V by 2 bases and J by 4 bases, and 18 bases separated the two germline ends. CDR3 in amino acids: CASSLMAQGRGTEAFF. The CDR3, as DNA: TGTGCCAGCAGCTTAATGGCCCAGGGGAGGGGCACTGAAGCTTTCTTT.

V usage is TRBV29-1 and J usage is TRBJ1-1, with unresolved D. The ends were cut back, 5 bases at V and 0 bases at J, with 7 bases in the middle. Germline V gives CDR1 SQVTM, CDR2 ANQGSEA. The CDR3 sequence is 12 residues long. The DNA for the CDR3 is TGCAGCGTTAGGACGGTGAACACTGAAGCTTTCTTT. Translating gives CSVRTVNTEAFF.

The V gene is TRBV2, the J gene TRBJ2-1, with D possibly TRBD2 on 5 matching bases. The germline V gene has CDR1 SNHLY and CDR2 FYNNEI. Trimming cost V 8 bases and J 3 bases, with 14 bases left between them. This CDR3 contains 14 residues. The CDR3 region is CASGLYGVYNEQFF. For the CDR3, the DNA is TGTGCCAGCGGTTTATACGGGGTCTACAATGAGCAGTTCTTC.

This sequence joins TRBV7-9 and TRBJ2-1, with 8 bases matching TRBD2. The CDR3 covers 15 residues. V was clipped by 6 bases and J by 8 bases; unmatched bases: 12. The V gene's germline CDR1 is SEHNR and CDR2 FQNEAQ (reference sequence). The CDR3 DNA reads TGTGCCAGCAGATCGCCGGGGGGGGGCCGTCATGAGCAGTTCTTC. Protein sequence: CASRSPGGGRHEQFF.

The chain is built from TRBV21-1 and TRBJ2-2; the table gives TRBD2 as D, unverified against the DNA. TRBV21-1 is tagged as a pseudogene. The CDR3 totals 15 residues. The CDR3 DNA sequence: TGTGCCAGCAAAACTAGCGGGAGGAAAAAAAGGGAGCTGTTTTTT. Translating it yields CASKTSGRKKRELFF.

The chain uses TRBV5-4 and TRBJ2-3; D uncertain. Trimming shortened V by 3 bases and J by 2 bases, and 10 bases separated the two germline ends. This CDR3 spans 14 amino acids. Germline V lookup: CDR1 SGHNT, CDR2 YYREEE (reference sequence). CDR3 nucleotides: TGTGCCAGCAGCTCAGCCGGGTCCACAGATACGCAGTATTTT. Its protein product is CASSSAGSTDTQYF.

This chain connects TRBV4-1 to TRBJ2-1; 9 nucleotides match TRBD1. V lost 5 bases and J lost 4; bases outside the gene matches: 12. Looked up from germline, CDR1 is MGHRA and CDR2 is YSYEKL. CDR3 size: 17 residues. The CDR3 is CASSVDPGTGKYNEQFF. The CDR3 DNA reads TGCGCCAGCAGCGTCGACCCCGGGACAGGGAAATACAATGAGCAGTTCTTC.

The chain employs TRBV10-3 and TRBJ2-5; the match to TRBD2 covers 7 bases. This CDR3 is 14 amino acids long. Trimming took 8 bases from V and 2 from J; bases not matched to a gene: 8. The germline CDR1 and CDR2 sequences are ENHRY and SYGVKD. CDR3 amino acids: CAISWAGAQETQYF. The CDR3 nucleotides are TGTGCCATCTCGTGGGCGGGAGCACAAGAGACCCAGTACTTC.

The chain combines TRBV6-6 with TRBJ1-3; no firm D call. CDR3 length: 14 residues. Between the trimmed V and J ends, which lost 2 bases and 4 bases, there was a span of 9 bases. Germline V CDR1 and CDR2: MNHNY, SVGAGI (reference sequence). In DNA form, the CDR3 reads TGTGCCAGCAGTTACCTAGGATCCGGAAACACCATATATTTT. Protein: CASSYLGSGNTIYF.